These 29 T cell receptor beta chains originate from one sample sequenced in a study of blood T cells in healthy people across ages (dated by TCRdb to 2015 to 2017). Receptor libraries were prepared by 5' RACE. The reads were generated on an Illumina HiSeq 2500. A second 7 to 11 cycle PCR used a sample-barcoded 5' primer and a J-beta primer mix. The public reads were reanalyzed by TCRdb: fastp trimming at Q25, MiXCR alignment, in-frame beta chains only. All rows with the same CDR3 protein become a single entry with the most common DNA and genes. The sample profile shows about 730,000 distinct CDR3 sequences; roughly 43% of them were found once. The top ten clonotypes cover about 20% of the sample. The source material was blood. The receptors stem from a woman aged 60 to 75 in good health.

Only a few counts were recorded for this clonotype. This chain links TRBV19 with TRBJ1-4; TRBD1 matches at 7 bases. The ends lost 5 bases at V and 4 bases at J; junction bases unmatched: 7. The CDR3 consists of 15 residues. Looked up from germline, CDR1 is LNHDA and CDR2 is SQIVND (reference sequence). The CDR3 sequence is CASSAWTGGNEKLFF. The CDR3 region has the DNA TGTGCCAGTAGTGCTTGGACAGGCGGTAATGAAAAACTGTTTTTT.

This rearrangement joins TRBV9 to TRBJ1-4, with D unresolved. With 3 bases removed from V and 5 bases from J, the gap between germline ends came to 11 bases. This CDR3 comprises 14 residues. Germline loops: CDR1 SGDLS, CDR2 YYNGEE. The CDR3 loop is CASSADGNNEKLFF. The CDR3 DNA reads TGTGCCAGCAGCGCGGACGGAAACAATGAAAAACTGTTTTTT.

Only one count was recorded for this clonotype. The CDR3 region has the DNA TGTGCCAGCACCCGCGAGGGCAATGAGCAGTTCTTC. It translates to CASTREGNEQFF. The chain recombines TRBV16 with TRBJ2-1; tentative D call: TRBD2 (5 bases). CDR3 length: 12 amino acids. Trimming took off 7 bases at V and 6 bases at J, with 10 bases between the two ends. CDR1 is KGHSY and CDR2 is FQNENV in the germline V gene.

The chain employs TRBV27 and TRBJ1-6; D might be TRBD1 (5 bases). Germline CDR1 MNHEY, CDR2 SMNVEV (reference sequence). V was clipped by 3 bases and J by 7 bases, with 13 bases between them. The CDR3 has 15 residues. The CDR3 sequence is CASSFRQGQNSPLHF. CDR3 in DNA: TGTGCCAGCAGTTTTCGGCAGGGCCAGAATTCACCCCTCCACTTT.

This clonotype has more than one count but fewer than ten. This chain connects TRBV29-1 to TRBJ2-3; maybe TRBD2 (5 bases). The CDR3 covers 14 residues. CDR1 is SQVTM, CDR2 ANQGSEA, per germline. V lost 3 bases and J 0 bases, leaving 10 bases between the germline ends. The chain's CDR3 is CSVDAGPSTDTQYF. CDR3 sequence (DNA): TGCAGCGTTGACGCGGGTCCTAGCACAGATACGCAGTATTTT.

V is TRBV9 and J is TRBJ2-3; D possibly uses TRBD1 or TRBD2 (7 bases each). The CDR3 loop spans 16 amino acids. Germline V gene lookup returns CDR1 SGDLS and CDR2 YYNGEE. V was trimmed by 3 bases and J by 2 bases, leaving 16 bases between them. The CDR3, as DNA: TGTGCCAGCAGCGGAAGGGGGGGACAGTCCACAGATACGCAGTATTTT. Translated: CASSGRGGQSTDTQYF.

The V call is TRBV20-1, the J call TRBJ1-2; the D is unclear. The CDR3 sequence is 12 residues long. V dropped 3 bases and J dropped 3 bases, with 8 bases sitting between them. From germline, CDR1 is DFQATT and CDR2 SNEGSKA (reference sequence). CDR3 loop: CSASSRHYGYTF. In DNA form, the CDR3 reads TGCAGTGCTAGTAGTCGGCACTATGGCTACACCTTC.

This chain connects TRBV6-5 to TRBJ1-4; the D is unclear. This CDR3 has 15 residues. The V end lost 0 bases, the J end lost 5 bases, and 10 bases lay between the germline ends. Germline V gene sequence: CDR1 MNHEY, CDR2 SVGAGI. The CDR3 sequence is CASSYSGGKNEKLFF. The CDR3 nucleotides are TGTGCCAGCAGTTACTCCGGCGGGAAAAATGAAAAACTGTTTTTT.

This clonotype appeared a few times. The rearrangement links TRBV2 to TRBJ2-1; 7 nucleotides align to TRBD2. The CDR3 spans 14 residues. J was trimmed by 7 bases and V by 6 bases; bases with no gene match: 9. Germline V gene lookup returns CDR1 SNHLY and CDR2 FYNNEI. The CDR3 region has the DNA TGTGCCAGCAGCGGGGAGGGACCTCAGAATGAGCAGTTCTTC. Protein: CASSGEGPQNEQFF.

This clonotype was observed a handful of times. The chain employs TRBV5-5 and TRBJ2-7; D is uncertain. The CDR3 is made up of 15 amino acids. Germline V lookup: CDR1 SGHKS, CDR2 YYEKEE (reference sequence). Deletions cut 3 bases from V and 3 bases from J, with 16 bases between. CDR3 protein: CASSSLPQSGYEQYF. The CDR3 nucleotides read TGTGCCAGCAGCTCCCTCCCCCAGTCGGGCTACGAGCAGTACTTC.

This clonotype was seen only a few times. The chain uses TRBV20-1 and TRBJ2-5; D is perhaps TRBD1 (7 bases). There are 14 residues in the CDR3. Germline lookup yields CDR1 DFQATT and CDR2 SNEGSKA (reference sequence). V dropped 6 bases and J dropped 6 bases, with 20 bases sitting between them. The CDR3 DNA sequence: TGCAGTGCCAGGGGGGACCGGGCGGGGAAGACCCAGTACTTC. This translates into CSARGDRAGKTQYF.

This clonotype occurred a few times. This CDR3 reads CASSRDKNYGYTF. The CDR3 nucleotides read TGTGCCAGCAGTCGGGACAAGAACTATGGCTACACCTTC. The chain is built from TRBV6-2 or TRBV6-3 and TRBJ1-2; possible D gene TRBD1, 6 bases. Germline loops: CDR1 MNHEY, CDR2 SVGEGT. With 5 bases removed from V and 2 bases from J, the gap between germline ends came to 9 bases. The CDR3 sequence is 13 residues long.

In its sample, this clonotype was seen a few times. This chain joins TRBV29-1 and TRBJ2-6; 7 positions agree with TRBD2. Germline assignment: CDR1 SQVTM and CDR2 ANQGSEA. This CDR3 spans 13 amino acids. V lost 7 bases, J lost 4 bases, and 4 bases stayed unmatched. CDR3 sequence: CSAGGGGANVLTF. The CDR3 DNA follows: TGCAGCGCTGGGGGGGGAGGGGCCAACGTCCTGACTTTC.

Ten or more counts support this clonotype. The chain carries TRBV4-3 and TRBJ2-1, with TRBD2 identical over 14 bases. Looked up from germline, CDR1 is LGHNA and CDR2 is YSLEER. Trimming at V came to 0 bases and at J to 8 bases, leaving 6 bases not matched to a gene. The CDR3 runs 17 residues. Here the CDR3 reads CASSQDIGTSGSHEQFF. As DNA, the CDR3 is TGCGCCAGCAGCCAAGATATCGGGACTAGCGGGAGCCATGAGCAGTTCTTC.

Concerning this clonotype itself: This may stem from a read error, because a much larger clone lies one nucleotide away. CDR3 amino acids: CASGPGVWRGANVLTF. CDR3 coding DNA: TGTGCCTCGGGTCCAGGTGTGTGGAGAGGGGCCAACGTCCTGACTTTC. The chain combines TRBV10-3 with TRBJ2-6, with D uncertain. CDR1 and CDR2 (germline): ENHRY, SYGVKD. V was trimmed by 11 bases and J by 4 bases, leaving 21 bases between them. CDR3 size: 16 residues.

The sample holds a few counts of this clonotype. The rearrangement joins TRBV20-1 to TRBJ2-5; tentative D call: TRBD1 (5 bases). The end of the DNA aligns better with TRBJ2-7, so the J call may be wrong. The CDR3 loop spans 10 amino acids. Germline V gene data show CDR1 as DFQATT and CDR2 as SNEGSKA (reference sequence). CDR3 in amino acids: CSAWGHEQYF. The CDR3 DNA reads TGCAGCGCCTGGGGCCACGAGCAGTACTTC.

The rearrangement links TRBV6-2 or TRBV6-3 to TRBJ2-4; D might be TRBD1 or TRBD2, each matching 5 bases. V was trimmed by 0 bases and J by 13 bases, leaving 10 bases between them. The CDR3 is 12 residues long. Germline values: CDR1 MNHEY, CDR2 SVGEGT. The CDR3 nucleotides read TGTGCCAGCAGTTACTCGAGGGGAGAGCAGTACTTC. Its protein is CASSYSRGEQYF.

This clonotype has a count of ten or more. The chain carries TRBV4-1 and TRBJ2-5, with no clear D. Trimming took 1 base from V and 5 from J, leaving 8 bases between them. This CDR3 region has 13 residues. Germline-derived CDR1 and CDR2 are MGHRA and YSYEKL. CDR3 coding DNA: TGCGCCAGCAGCCAAGGGCTAGTTGAGACCCAGTACTTC. This encodes CASSQGLVETQYF.

The rearrangement links TRBV29-1 to TRBJ2-3, with TRBD1 matching 7 bases. CDR1 is SQVTM, CDR2 ANQGSEA, per germline. This CDR3 has 13 residues. V was clipped by 7 bases and J by 2 bases; unmatched bases: 6. The CDR3 sequence is CSGSGTDTDTQYF. CDR3 nucleotide sequence: TGCAGCGGATCCGGGACAGACACAGATACGCAGTATTTT.

V gene TRBV6-5 combines with J gene TRBJ1-2; 11 bases align to TRBD1. Germline lookup yields CDR1 MNHEY and CDR2 SVGAGI. The CDR3 has 14 residues. J gave up 8 bases and V 8 bases, and 10 bases lay outside the gene matches. The CDR3 is CASCSGQGARGYTF. The CDR3 region has the DNA TGTGCCAGCTGTTCCGGACAGGGGGCTCGGGGCTACACCTTC.

This clonotype has just a few counts. The rearrangement uses TRBV21-1 and TRBJ1-2; the D call of TRBD1 is as the table states it, not checked on the DNA. TRBV21-1 is a listed pseudogene. The CDR3 consists of 16 residues. CDR3 protein: CASTEIRPGQGIGYTF. CDR3 nucleotides: TGTGCCAGCACCGAGATCAGGCCGGGACAGGGCATTGGCTACACCTTC.

The V call is TRBV12-3 or TRBV12-4, the J call TRBJ2-7; weak D call: TRBD1 (5 bases). V shed 6 bases and J shed 3 bases, with 15 bases lying between them. The CDR3 is made up of 14 amino acids. CDR3 residues: CASRAGSSIYEQYF. CDR3 nucleotides: TGTGCCAGCAGGGCAGGGTCTTCTATCTACGAGCAGTACTTC.

The chain recombines TRBV4-1 with TRBJ2-7; D may be TRBD1 (5 bases). The CDR3 spans 14 residues. CDR1 and CDR2 from the germline V gene are MGHRA and YSYEKL. V lost 0 bases and J lost 2, with 8 bases in between. The CDR3 nucleotides are TGCGCCAGCAGCCAAGATCCCAGGGCCTACGAGCAGTACTTC. Residues: CASSQDPRAYEQYF.

The J gene is TRBJ2-3, the V gene TRBV3-1; no reliable D call. V lost 5 bases, J lost 6 bases, and 9 bases lay in between. Looked up from germline, CDR1 is LGHDT and CDR2 is YNNKEL (reference sequence). This CDR3 comprises 12 residues. CDR3 sequence (DNA): TGTGCCAGCAGCAACTCTGGGGATACGCAGTATTTT. Translated: CASSNSGDTQYF.

V usage is TRBV21-1 and J usage is TRBJ2-7; the table names TRBD2, a call not compared with the DNA. TRBV21-1 is a pseudogene segment. The CDR3 is made up of 14 amino acids. The CDR3 reads CASSNRGGFYEQYF. CDR3 in DNA: TGTGCCAGCAGCAATCGGGGGGGGTTCTACGAGCAGTACTTC.

This rearrangement joins TRBV5-1 to TRBJ2-1, with D perhaps TRBD1 (5 bases). Germline V lookup: CDR1 SGHRS, CDR2 YFSETQ. This CDR3 comprises 14 residues. The V end lost 5 bases, the J end lost 2 bases, and 11 bases lay between the germline ends. For the CDR3, the DNA is TGCGCCAGCAGACCCGGACAAACCTACAATGAGCAGTTCTTC. Amino acid sequence: CASRPGQTYNEQFF. Supplemented by reference TRBV5-1 and TRBJ2-1, the full variable domain reads KAGVTQTPRYLIKTRGQQVTLSCSPISGHRSVSWYQQTPGQGLQFLFEYFSETQRNKGNFPGRFSGRQFSNSRSEMNVSTLELGDSALYLCASRPGQTYNEQFFGPGTRLTVL.

The V gene is TRBV7-8, the J gene TRBJ1-1; D ambiguous. CDR1 is SGHVS, CDR2 FQNEAQ, per germline. This CDR3 has 14 amino acids. Trimming stripped 5 bases from V and 1 base from J, with 11 bases between. DNA of the CDR3: TGTGCCAGCAGCCGTCGTGACTCGAACACTGAAGCTTTCTTT. It specifies CASSRRDSNTEAFF. Supplemented by reference TRBV7-8 and TRBJ1-1, the full variable domain reads GAGVSQSPRYKVAKRGQDVALRCDPISGHVSLFWYQQALGQGPEFLTYFQNEAQLDKSGLPSDRFFAERPEGSVSTLKIQRTQQEDSAVYLCASSRRDSNTEAFFGQGTRLTVV.

This chain links TRBV29-1 with TRBJ1-2; 8 bases fit TRBD1. Trimming removed 5 bases from V and 7 bases from J; junction bases left unmatched: 15. CDR1 and CDR2 (germline): SQVTM, ANQGSEA. This CDR3 is built from 15 residues. CDR3 in DNA: TGCAGCGTTAAACGGACAGGGTTGGCCCCCCTTGGCTACACCTTC. Encoded protein: CSVKRTGLAPLGYTF.

A word on this clonotype: A much bigger clone sits one base away, suggesting this may be a read error. The J gene is TRBJ2-1, the V gene TRBV12-3 or TRBV12-4; no firm D call. The CDR3 runs 14 residues. DNA for the CDR3: TGTGCCGGCAGTTTTGGCGGTTCCTACAATGAGCAGTTCTTC. The encoded protein is CAGSFGGSYNEQFF.